The clone carrying this T cell receptor (beta chain) was picked up a small number of times. Its specificity is unknown. This sample is drawn from a study of identical twins. Each CDR3 protein gets one entry after TCRdb re-called the 5' RACE reads with MiXCR. The data contain 450,000 to 600,000 distinct CDR3 sequences, about 20% of them singletons. Germline-derived CDR1 and CDR2 are ENHRY and SYGVKD. Trimming took 4 bases from V and 2 from J, leaving 12 bases between them. This CDR3 is built from 14 residues. Study-level results: Model-predicted out-of-frame TCR alpha sharing fell below observed values in monozygotic twins. It was possible that invariant MAIT and iNKT cells partly confounded the zero-insertion analyses.

This sample was shared with a second study, whose subject was yellow fever vaccine responses in identical twins.

The chain combines TRBV10-3 with TRBJ2-7, with D maybe TRBD2 (6 bases). This receptor was taken from a woman under 30 in good health. The sequenced sample consisted of CD4+ T cells sorted from blood. The CDR3 here is CAISGRDPTYEQYF. The CDR3 DNA sequence: TGTGCCATCAGTGGGAGGGACCCAACCTACGAGCAGTACTTC.